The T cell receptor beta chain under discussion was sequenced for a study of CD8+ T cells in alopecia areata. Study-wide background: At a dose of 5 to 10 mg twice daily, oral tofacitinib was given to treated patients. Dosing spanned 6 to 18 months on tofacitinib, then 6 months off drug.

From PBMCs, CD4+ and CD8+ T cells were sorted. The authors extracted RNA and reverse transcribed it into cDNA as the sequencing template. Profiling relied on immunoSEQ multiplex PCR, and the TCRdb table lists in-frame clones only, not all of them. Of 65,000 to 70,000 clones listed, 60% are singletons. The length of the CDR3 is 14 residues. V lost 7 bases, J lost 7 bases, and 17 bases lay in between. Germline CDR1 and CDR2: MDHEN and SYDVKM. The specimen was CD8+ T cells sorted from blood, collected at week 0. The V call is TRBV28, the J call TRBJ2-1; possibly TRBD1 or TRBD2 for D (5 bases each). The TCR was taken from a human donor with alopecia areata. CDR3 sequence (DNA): TGTGCCAGCACCCGGGACGGACCAAGTAATGAGCAGTTCTTC. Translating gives CASTRDGPSNEQFF.